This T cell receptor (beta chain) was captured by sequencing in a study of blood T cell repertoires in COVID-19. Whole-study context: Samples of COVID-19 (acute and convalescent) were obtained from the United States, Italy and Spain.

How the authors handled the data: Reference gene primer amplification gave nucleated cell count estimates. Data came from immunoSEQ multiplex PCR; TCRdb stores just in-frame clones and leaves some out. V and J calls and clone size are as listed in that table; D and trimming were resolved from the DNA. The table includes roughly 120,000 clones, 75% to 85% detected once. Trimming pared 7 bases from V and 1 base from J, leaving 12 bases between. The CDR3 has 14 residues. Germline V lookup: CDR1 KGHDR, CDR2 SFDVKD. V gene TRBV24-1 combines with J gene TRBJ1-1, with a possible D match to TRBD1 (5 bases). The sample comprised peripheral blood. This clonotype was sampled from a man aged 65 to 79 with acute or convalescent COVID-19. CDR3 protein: CATSENDRNTEAFF. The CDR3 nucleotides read TGTGCCACCAGCGAAAATGACAGGAACACTGAAGCTTTCTTT.